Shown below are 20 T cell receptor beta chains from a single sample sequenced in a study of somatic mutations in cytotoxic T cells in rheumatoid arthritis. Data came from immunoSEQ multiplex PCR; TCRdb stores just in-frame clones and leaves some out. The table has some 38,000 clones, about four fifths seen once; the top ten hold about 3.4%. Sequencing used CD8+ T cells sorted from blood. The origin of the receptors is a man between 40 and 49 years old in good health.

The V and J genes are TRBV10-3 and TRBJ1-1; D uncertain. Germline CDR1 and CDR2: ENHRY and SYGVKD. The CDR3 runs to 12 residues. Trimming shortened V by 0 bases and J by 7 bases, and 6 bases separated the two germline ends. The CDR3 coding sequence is TGTGCCATCAGTGAGTCGACGGGTGAAGCTTTCTTT. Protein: CAISESTGEAFF.

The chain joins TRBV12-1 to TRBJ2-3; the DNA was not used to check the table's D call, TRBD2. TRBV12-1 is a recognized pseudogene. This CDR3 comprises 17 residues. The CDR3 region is CASSFGCRYSSTDTQYF. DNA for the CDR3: TGTGCCAGCAGCTTTGGATGCCGTTACTCTAGCACAGATACGCAGTATTTT.

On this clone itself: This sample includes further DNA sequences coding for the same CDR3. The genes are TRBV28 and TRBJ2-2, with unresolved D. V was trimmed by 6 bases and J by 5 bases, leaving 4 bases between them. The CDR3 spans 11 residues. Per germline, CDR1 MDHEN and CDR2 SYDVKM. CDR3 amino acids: CASSYTGELFF. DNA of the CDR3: TGTGCCAGCAGCTATACCGGGGAGCTGTTTTTT.

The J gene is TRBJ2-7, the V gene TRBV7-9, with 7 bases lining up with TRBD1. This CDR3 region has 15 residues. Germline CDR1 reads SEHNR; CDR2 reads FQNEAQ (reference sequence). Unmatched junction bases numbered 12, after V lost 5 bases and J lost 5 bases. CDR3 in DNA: TGTGCCAGCAGCCCCCCGACAGGGCGATCGGACGAGCAGTACTTC. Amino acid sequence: CASSPPTGRSDEQYF.

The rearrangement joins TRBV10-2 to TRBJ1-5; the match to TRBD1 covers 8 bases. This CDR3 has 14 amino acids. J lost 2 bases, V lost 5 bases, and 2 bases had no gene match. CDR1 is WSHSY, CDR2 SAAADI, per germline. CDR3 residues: CASSTGGGNQPQHF. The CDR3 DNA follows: TGCGCCAGCAGTACAGGGGGTGGCAATCAGCCCCAGCATTTT.

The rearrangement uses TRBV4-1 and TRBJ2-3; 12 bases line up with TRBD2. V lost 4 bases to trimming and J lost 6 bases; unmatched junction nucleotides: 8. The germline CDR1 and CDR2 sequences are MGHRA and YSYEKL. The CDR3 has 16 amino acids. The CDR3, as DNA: TGCGCCAGCAGCCTTTCGACTAGCGGGGGAACGGATACGCAGTATTTT. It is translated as CASSLSTSGGTDTQYF.

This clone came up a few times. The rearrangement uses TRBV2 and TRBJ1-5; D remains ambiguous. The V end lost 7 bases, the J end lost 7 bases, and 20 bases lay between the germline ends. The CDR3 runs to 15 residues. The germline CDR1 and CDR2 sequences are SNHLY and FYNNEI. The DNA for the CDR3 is TGTGCCAGCATCTTGTCACGGATGACGGGCCAGCCCCAGCATTTT. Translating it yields CASILSRMTGQPQHF. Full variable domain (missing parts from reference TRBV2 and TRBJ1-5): EPEVTQTPSHQVTQMGQEVILRCVPISNHLYFYWYRQILGQKVEFLVSFYNNEISEKSEIFDDQFSVERPDGSNFTLKIRSTKLEDSAMYFCASILSRMTGQPQHFGDGTRLSIL.

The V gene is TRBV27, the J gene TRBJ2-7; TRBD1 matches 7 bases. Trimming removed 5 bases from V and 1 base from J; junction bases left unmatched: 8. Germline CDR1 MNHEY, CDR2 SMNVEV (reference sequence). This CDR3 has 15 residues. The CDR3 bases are TGTGCCAGCAGTGTGACAGGGCAAGTGTCCTACGAGCAGTACTTC. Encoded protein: CASSVTGQVSYEQYF.

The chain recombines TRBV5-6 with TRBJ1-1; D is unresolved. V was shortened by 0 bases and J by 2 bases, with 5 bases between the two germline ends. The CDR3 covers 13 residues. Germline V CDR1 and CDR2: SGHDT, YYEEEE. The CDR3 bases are TGTGCCAGCAGCTTGGGAGACAACACTGAAGCTTTCTTT. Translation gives CASSLGDNTEAFF.

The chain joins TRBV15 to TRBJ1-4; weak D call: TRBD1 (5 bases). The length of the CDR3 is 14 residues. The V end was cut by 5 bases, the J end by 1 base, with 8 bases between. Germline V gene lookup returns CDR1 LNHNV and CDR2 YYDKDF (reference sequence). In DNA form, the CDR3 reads TGTGCCACCAGCTACAGGAAAACTAATGAAAAACTGTTTTTT. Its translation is CATSYRKTNEKLFF.

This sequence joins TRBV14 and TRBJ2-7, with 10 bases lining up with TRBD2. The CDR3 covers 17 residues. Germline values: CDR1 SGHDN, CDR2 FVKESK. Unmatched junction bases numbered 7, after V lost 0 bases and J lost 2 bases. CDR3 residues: CASSQDFGTSVTYEQYF. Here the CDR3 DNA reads TGTGCCAGCAGCCAAGATTTTGGGACTAGCGTTACCTACGAGCAGTACTTC.

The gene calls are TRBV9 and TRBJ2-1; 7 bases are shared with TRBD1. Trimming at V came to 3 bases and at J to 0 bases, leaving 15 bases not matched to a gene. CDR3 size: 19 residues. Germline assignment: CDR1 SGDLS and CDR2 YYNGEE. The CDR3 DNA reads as TGTGCCAGCAGCGGCTACGGGGACAGACCCTCGAGCTCCTACAATGAGCAGTTCTTC. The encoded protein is CASSGYGDRPSSSYNEQFF.

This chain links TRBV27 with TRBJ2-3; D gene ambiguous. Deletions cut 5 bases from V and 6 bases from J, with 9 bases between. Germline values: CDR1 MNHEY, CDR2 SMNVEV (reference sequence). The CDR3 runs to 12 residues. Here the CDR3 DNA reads TGTGCCAGCAGTGGGCTTGGGGATACGCAGTATTTT. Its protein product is CASSGLGDTQYF.

CDR3 nucleotides: TGCGCCAGCAGCCGATCGGACAGGGGGGAAGATACGCAGTATTTT. Translation gives CASSRSDRGEDTQYF. The V and J genes are TRBV4-1 and TRBJ2-3; 10 bases match TRBD1. This CDR3 is 15 amino acids long. The V and J ends lost 4 bases and 5 bases, in that order; junction bases with no gene match: 6. CDR1 is MGHRA and CDR2 is YSYEKL in the germline V gene.

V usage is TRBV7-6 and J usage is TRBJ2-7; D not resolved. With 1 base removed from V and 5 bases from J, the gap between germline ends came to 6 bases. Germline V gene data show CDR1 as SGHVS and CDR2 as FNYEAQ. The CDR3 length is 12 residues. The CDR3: CASSLGSDEQYF. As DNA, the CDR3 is TGTGCCAGCAGCTTAGGCTCGGACGAGCAGTACTTC.

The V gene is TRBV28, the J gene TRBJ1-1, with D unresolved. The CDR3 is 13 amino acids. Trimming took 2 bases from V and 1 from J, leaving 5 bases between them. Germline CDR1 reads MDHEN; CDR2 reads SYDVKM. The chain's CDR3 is CASSLLGNTEAFF. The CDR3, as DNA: TGTGCCAGCAGTTTACTAGGGAACACTGAAGCTTTCTTT.

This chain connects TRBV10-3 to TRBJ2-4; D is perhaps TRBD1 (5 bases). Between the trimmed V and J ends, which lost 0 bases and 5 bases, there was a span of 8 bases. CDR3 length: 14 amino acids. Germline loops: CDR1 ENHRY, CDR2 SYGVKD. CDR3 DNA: TGTGCCATCAGTGAGTCAAAGACAGAAAACATTCAGTACTTC. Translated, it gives CAISESKTENIQYF.

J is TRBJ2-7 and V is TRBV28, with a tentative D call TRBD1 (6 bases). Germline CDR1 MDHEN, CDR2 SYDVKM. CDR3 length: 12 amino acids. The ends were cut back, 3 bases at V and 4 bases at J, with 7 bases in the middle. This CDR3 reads CASSLGAYEQYF. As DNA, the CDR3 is TGTGCCAGCAGTTTGGGGGCTTACGAGCAGTACTTC.

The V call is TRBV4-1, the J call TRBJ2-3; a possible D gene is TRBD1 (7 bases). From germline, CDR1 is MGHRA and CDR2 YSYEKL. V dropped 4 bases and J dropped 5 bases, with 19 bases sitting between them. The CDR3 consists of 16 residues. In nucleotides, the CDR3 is TGCGCCAGCAGCCGGCCGGGGGCAGGGGGGAGAGATACGCAGTATTTT. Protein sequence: CASSRPGAGGRDTQYF.

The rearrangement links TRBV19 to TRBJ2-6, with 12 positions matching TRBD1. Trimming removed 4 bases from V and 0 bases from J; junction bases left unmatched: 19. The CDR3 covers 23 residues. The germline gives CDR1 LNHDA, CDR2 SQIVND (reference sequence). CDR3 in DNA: TGTGCCAGTAGTACCGAGAAGTTAGGGACAGGGGGCACTCTTAGCTCTGGGGCCAACGTCCTGACTTTC. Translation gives CASSTEKLGTGGTLSSGANVLTF.